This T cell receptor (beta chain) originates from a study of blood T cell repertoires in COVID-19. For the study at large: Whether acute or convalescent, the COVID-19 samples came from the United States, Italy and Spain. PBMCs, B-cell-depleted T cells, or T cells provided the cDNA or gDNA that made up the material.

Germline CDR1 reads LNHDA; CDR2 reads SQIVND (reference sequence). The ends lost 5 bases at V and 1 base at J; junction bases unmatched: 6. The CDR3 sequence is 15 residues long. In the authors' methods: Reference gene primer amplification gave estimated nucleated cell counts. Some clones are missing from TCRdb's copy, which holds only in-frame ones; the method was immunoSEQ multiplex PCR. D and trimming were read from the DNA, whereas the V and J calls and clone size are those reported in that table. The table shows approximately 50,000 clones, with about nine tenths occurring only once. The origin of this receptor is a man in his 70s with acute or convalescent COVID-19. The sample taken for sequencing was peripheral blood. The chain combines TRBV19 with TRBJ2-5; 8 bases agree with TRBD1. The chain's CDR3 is CASSPLGQGQETQYF. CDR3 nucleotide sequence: TGTGCCAGTAGTCCCCTAGGACAGGGCCAAGAGACCCAGTACTTC.